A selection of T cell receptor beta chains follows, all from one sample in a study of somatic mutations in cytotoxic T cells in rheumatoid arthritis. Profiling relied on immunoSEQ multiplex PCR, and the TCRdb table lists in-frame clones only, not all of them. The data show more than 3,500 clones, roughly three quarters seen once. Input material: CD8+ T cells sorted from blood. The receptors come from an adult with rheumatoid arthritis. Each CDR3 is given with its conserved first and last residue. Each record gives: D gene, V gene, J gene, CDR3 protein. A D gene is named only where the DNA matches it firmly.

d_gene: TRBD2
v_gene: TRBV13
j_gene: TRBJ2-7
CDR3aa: CASSLGGGAGEQYF

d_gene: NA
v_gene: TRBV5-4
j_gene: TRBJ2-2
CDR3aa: CASRKEGVRTGELFF

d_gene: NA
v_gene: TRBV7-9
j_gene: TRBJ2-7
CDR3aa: CASSPQLARTEYSYEQYF

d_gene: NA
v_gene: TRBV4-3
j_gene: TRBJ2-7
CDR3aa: CASSQDFDRSTEQYF

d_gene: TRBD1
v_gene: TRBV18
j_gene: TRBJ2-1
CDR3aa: CASSLTTTMTGKFRRQQFF

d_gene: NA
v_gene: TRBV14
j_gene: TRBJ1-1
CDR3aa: CASTLGGNTEAFF

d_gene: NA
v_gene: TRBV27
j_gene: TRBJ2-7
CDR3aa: CASSFGRGAYEQYF

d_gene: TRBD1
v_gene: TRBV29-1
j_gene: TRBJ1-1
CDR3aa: CSVRTGDTEAFF

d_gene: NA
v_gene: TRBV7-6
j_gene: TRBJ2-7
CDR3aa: CASSDLGDEQYF

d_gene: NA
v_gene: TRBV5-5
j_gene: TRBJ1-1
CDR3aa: CASSPPVMNTEAFF

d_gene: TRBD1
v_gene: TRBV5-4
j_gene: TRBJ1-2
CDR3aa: CASRPPQDRGDYGYTF

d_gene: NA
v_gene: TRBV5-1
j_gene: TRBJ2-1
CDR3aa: CASSLLPAAEQFF

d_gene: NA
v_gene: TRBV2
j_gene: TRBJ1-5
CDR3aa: CASSEAPGSIENQPQHF

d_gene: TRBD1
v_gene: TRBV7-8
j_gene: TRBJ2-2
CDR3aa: CASKDWTGANTGELFF

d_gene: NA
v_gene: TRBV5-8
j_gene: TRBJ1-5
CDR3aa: CASSLRRWNQPQHF

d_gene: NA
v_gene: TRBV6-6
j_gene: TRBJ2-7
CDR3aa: CASSYSGPEQYF

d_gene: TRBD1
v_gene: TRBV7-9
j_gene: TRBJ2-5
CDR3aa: CASSSTGTDQETQYF

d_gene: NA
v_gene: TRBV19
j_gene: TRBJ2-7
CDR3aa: CASSPRVGPALDEQYF

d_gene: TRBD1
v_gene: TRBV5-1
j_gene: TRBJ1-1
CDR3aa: CASSLRTGTEAFF

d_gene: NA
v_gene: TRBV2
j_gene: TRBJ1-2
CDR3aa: CASSSTDSISMFNYGYTF